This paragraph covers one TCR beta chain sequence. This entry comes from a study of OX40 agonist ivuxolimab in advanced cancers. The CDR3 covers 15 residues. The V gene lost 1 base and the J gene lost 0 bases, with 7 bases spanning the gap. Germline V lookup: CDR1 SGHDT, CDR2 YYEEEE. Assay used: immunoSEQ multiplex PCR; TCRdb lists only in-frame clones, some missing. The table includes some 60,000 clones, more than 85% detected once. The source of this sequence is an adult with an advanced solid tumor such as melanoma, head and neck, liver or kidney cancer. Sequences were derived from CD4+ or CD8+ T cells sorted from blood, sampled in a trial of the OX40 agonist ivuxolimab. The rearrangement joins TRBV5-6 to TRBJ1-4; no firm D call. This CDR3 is CASSLFRATNEKLFF. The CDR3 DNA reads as TGTGCCAGCAGCTTGTTCAGAGCAACTAATGAAAAACTGTTTTTT.